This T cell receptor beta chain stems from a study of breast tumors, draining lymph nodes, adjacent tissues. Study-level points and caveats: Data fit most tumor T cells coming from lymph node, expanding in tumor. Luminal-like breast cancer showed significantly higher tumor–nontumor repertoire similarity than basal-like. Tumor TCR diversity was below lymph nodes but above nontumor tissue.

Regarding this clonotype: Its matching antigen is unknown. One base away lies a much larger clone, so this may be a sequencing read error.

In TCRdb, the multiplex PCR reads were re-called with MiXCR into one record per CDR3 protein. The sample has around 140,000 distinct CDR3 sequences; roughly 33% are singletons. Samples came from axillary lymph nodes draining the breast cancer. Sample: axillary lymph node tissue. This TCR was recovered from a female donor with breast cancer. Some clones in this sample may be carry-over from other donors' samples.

This CDR3 is CASSPSGRGKLVF. The CDR3 DNA reads TGTGCCAGCTCACCAAGTGGCCGGGGAAAACTGGTTTTT. V gene TRBV18 combines with J gene TRBJ1-4, with D unresolved. Germline CDR1 and CDR2: KGHSH and LQKENI. The length of the CDR3 is 13 residues.